What follows are 17 T cell receptor beta chains derived from one specimen sequenced in a study of cytomegalovirus exposure and HLA in healthy donors. Researchers ran the PCR with 60 Vbeta and 13 Jbeta primers. Measured with immunoSEQ multiplex PCR; TCRdb has only the in-frame clones, and not every one. In the table there are 150,000 to 200,000 clones, around 79% of which are singletons. The specimen sequenced was PBMCs. The receptor source for this set is a woman in her fifties or sixties in good health and CMV-seronegative.

This chain uses TRBV4-1 with TRBJ2-1; the D gene is possibly TRBD2 (6 bases). The CDR3 runs 16 residues. The V gene lost 0 bases and the J gene lost 3 bases, with 12 bases spanning the gap. Germline loops: CDR1 MGHRA, CDR2 YSYEKL. The chain's CDR3 is CASSQDWVAVYNEQFF. The CDR3 nucleotides are TGCGCCAGCAGCCAAGATTGGGTAGCGGTCTACAATGAGCAGTTCTTC.

This chain connects TRBV11-3 to TRBJ2-7, with 13 bases lining up with TRBD2. The J segment lost 3 bases and the V segment lost 2 bases, leaving 16 bases of the junction unmatched. Germline V gene data show CDR1 as SGHNT and CDR2 as YENEEA. The CDR3 runs to 20 residues. The CDR3 reads CASSLPRPPGLAGYYYEQYF. CDR3 coding DNA: TGTGCCAGCAGCTTACCACGACCCCCGGGACTAGCGGGATACTACTACGAGCAGTACTTC.

J is TRBJ2-5 and V is TRBV9, with a tentative D call TRBD2 (5 bases). The CDR3 spans 15 residues. Looked up from germline, CDR1 is SGDLS and CDR2 is YYNGEE. V shed 0 bases and J shed 4 bases, with 13 bases lying between them. The CDR3 sequence: CASSVAELRGETQYF. The CDR3, as DNA: TGTGCCAGCAGCGTAGCGGAACTTCGGGGAGAGACCCAGTACTTC. Full variable domain (outside the CDR3, taken from reference TRBV9 and TRBJ2-5): DSGVTQTPKHLITATGQRVTLRCSPRSGDLSVYWYQQSLDQGLQFLIQYYNGEERAKGNILERFSAQQFPDLHSELNLSSLELGDSALYFCASSVAELRGETQYFGPGTRLLVL.

This sequence joins TRBV28 and TRBJ1-1, with a weak D call TRBD1 (6 bases). The CDR3 runs to 16 residues. Germline assignment: CDR1 MDHEN and CDR2 SYDVKM. Trimming left V 2 bases short and J 3 bases short, with 16 bases between. In DNA form, the CDR3 reads TGTGCCAGCAGTTTAATGTCCAGGGGCGCTGACACTGAAGCTTTCTTT. Amino acid sequence: CASSLMSRGADTEAFF.

The CDR3 coding sequence is TGTGCCAGCAGTTTAAACAGCCCAGGGGAGCTGTTTTTT. Its translation is CASSLNSPGELFF. The J gene is TRBJ2-2, the V gene TRBV28; no reliable D call. Germline CDR1 MDHEN, CDR2 SYDVKM. The CDR3 covers 13 residues. V was cut by 2 bases and J by 8 bases, with 9 bases left in between.

The chain couples TRBV4-3 to TRBJ1-4, with 9 bases identical to TRBD1. The CDR3 contains 16 residues. V lost 1 base and J lost 7; bases outside the gene matches: 7. CDR1 is LGHNA and CDR2 is YSLEER in the germline V gene. CDR3 sequence: CASSQAPDRGGEKLFF. The CDR3 region has the DNA TGCGCCAGCAGCCAAGCCCCTGACAGGGGGGGTGAAAAACTGTTTTTT.

The rearrangement joins TRBV7-9 to TRBJ2-7, with 11 nucleotides matching TRBD1. CDR1 SEHNR and CDR2 FQNEAQ come from the germline V gene (reference sequence). The CDR3 covers 15 residues. J was trimmed by 3 bases and V by 8 bases; bases with no gene match: 9. The CDR3 DNA reads as TGTGCCAGCGCCTTGTCCGGGACAGGGGGCTACGAGCAGTACTTC. This sequence encodes CASALSGTGGYEQYF.

The chain couples TRBV28 to TRBJ2-5; TRBD2 aligns across 12 bases. The CDR3 is 15 residues long. After removal of 6 bases from V and 2 bases from J, the junction contained 4 bases not matched to a gene. Germline V CDR1 and CDR2: MDHEN, SYDVKM. CDR3 protein: CASRTSGGIQETQYF. The DNA for the CDR3 is TGTGCCAGCAGAACTAGCGGGGGGATACAAGAGACCCAGTACTTC.

The gene calls are TRBV9 and TRBJ2-1; 7 bases map to TRBD1. Trimming at V came to 3 bases and at J to 13 bases, leaving 16 bases not matched to a gene. Germline V gene lookup returns CDR1 SGDLS and CDR2 YYNGEE. This CDR3 has 15 residues. The CDR3 DNA reads as TGTGCCAGCAGCGCTACTCGGGACAGTGATATTCTCCAGTTCTTC. Encoded protein: CASSATRDSDILQFF.

The chain couples TRBV28 to TRBJ2-7; 9 bases are shared with TRBD2. This CDR3 has 14 amino acids. Germline CDR1 MDHEN, CDR2 SYDVKM. V shed 6 bases, J shed 6 bases, and the junction held 9 bases outside the gene matches. The CDR3 loop is CASRSMGLAPEQYF. The CDR3 DNA reads TGTGCCAGCAGATCAATGGGACTAGCCCCCGAGCAGTACTTC.

The CDR3, as DNA: TGTGCCAGCAGGGACGGGACAGGGGGCATCAATGAGCAGTTCTTC. This gives the protein CASRDGTGGINEQFF. The V gene is TRBV7-9, the J gene TRBJ2-1; 12 bases line up with TRBD1. The CDR3 extends over 15 amino acids. After removal of 6 bases from V and 6 bases from J, the junction contained 6 bases not matched to a gene. The germline V gene encodes CDR1 SEHNR and CDR2 FQNEAQ (reference sequence).

The chain recombines TRBV6-1 with TRBJ1-3, with a tentative D call TRBD1 (6 bases). There are 17 residues in the CDR3. Germline values: CDR1 MNHNS, CDR2 SASEGT. The V end lost 4 bases, the J end lost 7 bases, and 23 bases lay between the germline ends. The CDR3 loop is CASSAKPTGSFRNTIYF. The DNA of the CDR3 is TGTGCCAGCAGTGCTAAACCAACAGGGAGCTTTCGCAACACCATATATTTT.

The chain uses TRBV28 and TRBJ1-4, with 9 nucleotides matching TRBD1. V trimming: 8 bases; J trimming: 7 bases; junction bases outside the gene matches: 8. CDR1 is MDHEN and CDR2 is SYDVKM in the germline V gene. The CDR3 is made up of 14 amino acids. The CDR3: CASGSQGATEKLFF. CDR3 DNA sequence: TGTGCCAGCGGGTCACAGGGGGCAACTGAAAAACTGTTTTTT.

The V call is TRBV6-1, the J call TRBJ1-1, with 8 bases lining up with TRBD1. The CDR3 has 14 residues. The V gene end was trimmed by 6 bases and the J gene end by 9 bases; junction bases not matched to a gene: 12. Looked up from germline, CDR1 is MNHNS and CDR2 is SASEGT. Here the CDR3 DNA reads TGTGCCAGCAGAACAACTATGGACAGGGATAAAGCTTTCTTT. It encodes CASRTTMDRDKAFF.

V and J are TRBV5-1 and TRBJ2-7, with D hard to call. The germline V gene encodes CDR1 SGHRS and CDR2 YFSETQ. The CDR3 has 14 residues. Trimming removed 5 bases at V and 2 bases at J, with 14 bases between. For the CDR3, the DNA is TGCGCCAGCAGTGTGGATGCAGAGGCCTACGAGCAGTACTTC. Its translation is CASSVDAEAYEQYF.

About this clone: A junction end diverges from the germline sequence, so it may reflect a read error. The genes are TRBV4-3 and TRBJ2-6, with TRBD1 matching 8 bases. This CDR3 is 16 amino acids long. From germline, CDR1 is LGHNA and CDR2 YSLEER. The CDR3 DNA reads TGCGCCAGCAGCCCCCTCGGGGTGACAGGGGTAAACGGCCTGACTTTC. The encoded protein is CASSPLGVTGVNGLTF.

This clone was seen only a few times. Mismatch with germline at one junction end may stem from a read error. DNA for the CDR3: TGTGCTAGCAGCCTCGGACTAGCGGGGGGCCAAGAGACCCAGTACTTC. Its protein is CASSLGLAGGQETQYF. The J gene is TRBJ2-5, the V gene TRBV7-7; 14 bases agree with TRBD2. This CDR3 spans 16 amino acids. The germline CDR1 and CDR2 sequences are SSHAT and FNYEAQ (reference sequence).